This TCR beta chain was sequenced in a study of early T cells in non-severe SARS-CoV-2 infection. The CDR3 is 15 amino acids. CDR1 is SGHDT and CDR2 is YYEEEE in the germline V gene. The junction had 9 bases not matched to a gene; V was cut back by 4 bases and J by 4 bases. TCRdb re-analysed the 5' RACE reads in MiXCR, keeping a single row per CDR3 protein. The top ten clones hold under 6.5% of a sample with tens of thousands of distinct CDR3 sequences, 14% of them seen once. The sample consisted of whole blood. V gene TRBV5-6 combines with J gene TRBJ2-3; TRBD2 aligns across 7 bases. This TCR was recovered from an adult who was a healthcare worker with PCR-confirmed SARS-CoV-2 infection or an uninfected control (not recorded which). Here the CDR3 DNA reads TGTGCCAGCAGCCCGGAAGCGGGAAGCCCAGATACGCAGTATTTT. Protein sequence: CASSPEAGSPDTQYF.